This T cell receptor beta chain is drawn from a study of blood T cell repertoires in COVID-19. Authors' methods: Estimated nucleated cell counts came from reference gene primer amplification. The data were produced by immunoSEQ multiplex PCR, yet TCRdb's version contains in-frame clones alone and is incomplete. The DNA was the basis for D and trimming; V, J and clone size are from that table. The data show tens of thousands of clones, over 60% seen once. Germline lookup yields CDR1 LNHNV and CDR2 YYDKDF (reference sequence). Trimming stripped 0 bases from V and 5 bases from J, with 13 bases between. The CDR3 consists of 15 residues.

The chain carries TRBV15 and TRBJ2-5; TRBD2 might be the D (6 bases). Sequencing used peripheral blood. This receptor was obtained from a man between 65 and 85 years old with acute or convalescent COVID-19. Here the CDR3 reads CATSRDSPGRETQYF. Here the CDR3 DNA reads TGTGCCACCAGCAGAGATTCACCAGGGAGGGAGACCCAGTACTTC.